The T cell receptor beta chain described here comes from a study of response to subunit inactivated influenza vaccine. Trimming cost V 0 bases and J 2 bases, with 11 bases left between them. CDR3 length: 15 residues. Germline CDR1 reads SGHRS; CDR2 reads YFSETQ. Note on this clonotype: Its antigen is not identified.

Each CDR3 protein is one row after TCRdb ran MiXCR on the RT-PCR reads. This table has 450,000 to 600,000 distinct CDR3 sequences, approximately 7.1% appearing once. Study-level points and caveats: A suggestion made by the authors is that each seasonal influenza vaccination recruits few new T cells.

The TCR was taken from a man between 50 and 70 years old who received an inactivated influenza vaccine. The specimen was PBMCs from blood, collected around 25 months after vaccination. The V call is TRBV5-1, the J call TRBJ2-5; D not resolved. CDR3 nucleotide sequence: TGCGCCAGCAGCTTGGTCGACACAGAACAAGAGACCCAGTACTTC. Protein sequence: CASSLVDTEQETQYF.